The sequence of this TCR beta chain was determined in a study of neurological immune-mediated disorders. Overall study findings and caveats: Falling below healthy controls, multiple sclerosis showed the least TCR clonal expansion, while HTLV-1-associated myelopathy showed the most. Phylogenetic grouping placed 18 of 34 multiple sclerosis patients' repertoires in one related-CDR3 cluster, a possible signature.

This clonotype was counted ten times or more. What it recognizes is unknown. TCRdb passed the 5' RACE reads through MiXCR, listing each CDR3 protein once. The table includes approximately 43,000 distinct CDR3 sequences, approximately 2.4% detected once. V was pared by 6 bases and J by 5 bases, with 4 bases of the junction left unmatched. Germline CDR1 is DFQATT and CDR2 is SNEGSKA (reference sequence). The CDR3 is 13 amino acids. The sequence was collected from a man under 40 with multiple sclerosis. This chain links TRBV20-1 with TRBJ2-2; 9 nucleotides line up with TRBD2. Sample: PBMCs. CDR3 amino acids: CSASSGRTGELFF. For the CDR3, the DNA is TGCAGTGCCAGTAGCGGGAGAACCGGGGAGCTGTTTTTT.